This TCR beta chain is from a study of early T cells in non-severe SARS-CoV-2 infection. Study-wide context: Sequencing was performed on bulk RNA from unsorted whole blood, leaving chains unpaired.

J gave up 3 bases and V 4 bases, and 11 bases lay outside the gene matches. In germline, CDR1 is DFQATT, CDR2 SNEGSKA (reference sequence). The CDR3 covers 15 residues. Regarding the study as a whole: Reliance on VDJdb matching favored anti-spike CD8 responses; private and CD4 specificities were missed.

Attachment of unique molecular identifiers was made to individual cDNA molecules. MiXCR was run by TCRdb on the 5' RACE reads, yielding one entry per CDR3 protein. The repertoire holds around 57,000 distinct CDR3 sequences, with approximately 5.9% as singletons. As to this clonotype: Its antigen is as yet unknown.

This receptor was taken from an adult who was a healthcare worker with PCR-confirmed SARS-CoV-2 infection or an uninfected control (not recorded which). The starting material was whole blood, obtained at baseline. The chain uses TRBV20-1 and TRBJ1-2; 7 nucleotides line up with TRBD1. DNA for the CDR3: TGCAGTGCTATATCCTCGACAGGGATGGACTATGGCTACACCTTC. Translated, it gives CSAISSTGMDYGYTF.